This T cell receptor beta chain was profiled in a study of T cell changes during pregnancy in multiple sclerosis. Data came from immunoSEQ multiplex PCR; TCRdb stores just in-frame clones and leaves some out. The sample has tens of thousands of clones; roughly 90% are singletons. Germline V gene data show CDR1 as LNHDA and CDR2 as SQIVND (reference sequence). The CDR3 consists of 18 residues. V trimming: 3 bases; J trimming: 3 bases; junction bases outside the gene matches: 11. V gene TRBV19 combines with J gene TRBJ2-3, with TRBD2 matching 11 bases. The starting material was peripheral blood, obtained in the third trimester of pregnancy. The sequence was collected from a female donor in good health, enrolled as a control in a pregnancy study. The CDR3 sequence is CASSIASMTSGVTDTQYF. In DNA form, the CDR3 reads TGTGCCAGTAGTATTGCCTCGATGACTAGCGGGGTTACAGATACGCAGTATTTT.